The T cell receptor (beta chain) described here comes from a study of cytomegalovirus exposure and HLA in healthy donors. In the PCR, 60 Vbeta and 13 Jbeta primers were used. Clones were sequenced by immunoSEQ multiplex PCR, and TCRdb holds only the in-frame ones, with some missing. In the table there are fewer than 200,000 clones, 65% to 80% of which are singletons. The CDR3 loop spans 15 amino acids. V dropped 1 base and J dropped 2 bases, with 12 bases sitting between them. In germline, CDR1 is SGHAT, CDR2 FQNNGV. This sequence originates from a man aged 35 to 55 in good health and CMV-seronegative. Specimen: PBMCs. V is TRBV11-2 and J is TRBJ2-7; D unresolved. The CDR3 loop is CASSLVPGLTYEQYF. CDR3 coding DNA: TGTGCCAGCAGCTTAGTCCCGGGTCTAACCTACGAGCAGTACTTC.